The 14 T cell receptor beta chains given below trace back to one sample, sequenced in a study of blood T cell repertoires in COVID-19. Profiled with immunoSEQ multiplex PCR; TCRdb holds only in-frame clones, not every one. The table lists 200,000 or so clones, 80% to 85% of them singletons. Sequenced: PBMCs or T cells enriched from blood (not recorded which). The receptors originated from a man between 40 and 49 years old who had recovered from COVID-19.

This chain joins TRBV29-1 and TRBJ1-1, with TRBD1 identical over 9 bases. Germline V gene lookup returns CDR1 SQVTM and CDR2 ANQGSEA. CDR3 length: 13 amino acids. The junction had 5 bases not matched to a gene; V was cut back by 4 bases and J by 5 bases. DNA of the CDR3: TGCAGCGTTGTGGGACAGGGCAAGACTGAAGCTTTCTTT. It codes for CSVVGQGKTEAFF.

V is TRBV10-2 and J is TRBJ2-2, with 9 bases identical to TRBD2. Germline CDR1 is WSHSY and CDR2 is SAAADI. The V and J ends lost 11 bases and 5 bases, in that order; junction bases with no gene match: 18. The CDR3 has 17 residues. CDR3 in DNA: TGCGCCCCCAATCGGGGGCGGGGGGGGGAAATGACCGGGGAGCTGTTTTTT. Translation gives CAPNRGRGGEMTGELFF.

This clone appeared a single time. The CDR3 nucleotides are TGTGCCTGGGGTTACACGGACAGGATGAACACTGAAGCTTTCTTT. Protein: CAWGYTDRMNTEAFF. The V gene is TRBV30, the J gene TRBJ1-1; TRBD1 aligns across 7 bases. V was pared by 5 bases and J by 0 bases, with 9 bases of the junction left unmatched. The CDR3 runs to 15 residues. The germline gives CDR1 GTSNPN, CDR2 SVGIG (reference sequence).

On this clone: Other DNA variants within this sample encode the same CDR3. The CDR3 spells CSVERGTNEKLFF. In DNA form, the CDR3 reads TGCAGCGTTGAAAGGGGAACTAATGAAAAACTGTTTTTT. The rearrangement uses TRBV29-1 and TRBJ1-4; maybe TRBD1 (5 bases). The CDR3 totals 13 residues. Germline V CDR1 and CDR2: SQVTM, ANQGSEA. The V gene lost 2 bases and the J gene lost 1 base, with 5 bases spanning the gap.

In its sample, this clone was seen once. The rearrangement links TRBV25-1 to TRBJ1-1; D gene uncertain. This CDR3 is 14 amino acids long. The V end was cut by 7 bases, the J end by 0 bases, with 12 bases between. From germline, CDR1 is MGHDK and CDR2 SYGVNS. The CDR3 region is CASIPTGLNTEAFF. CDR3 nucleotide sequence: TGTGCCAGCATCCCCACGGGGTTGAACACTGAAGCTTTCTTT.

The chain links TRBV10-3 to TRBJ1-2, with 11 bases fitting TRBD1. CDR1 is ENHRY and CDR2 is SYGVKD in the germline V gene. V lost 9 bases and J lost 6; bases outside the gene matches: 9. This CDR3 is 14 amino acids long. The CDR3 DNA reads as TGTGCCATTCACTCGGACAGGGGGCAGGATGGCTACACCTTC. Translating gives CAIHSDRGQDGYTF.

The chain combines TRBV7-2 with TRBJ1-5; tentatively, D is TRBD1 (5 bases). V dropped 5 bases and J dropped 2 bases, with 16 bases sitting between them. Per germline, CDR1 SGHTA and CDR2 FQGNSA. There are 16 residues in the CDR3. CDR3 sequence reads: CASSHGGGSGNQPQHF. The CDR3 DNA reads TGTGCCAGCAGCCATGGGGGAGGGTCGGGCAATCAGCCCCAGCATTTT.

A few counts support this clone. The V call is TRBV7-3, the J call TRBJ1-1; TRBD1 matches 8 bases. The CDR3 is made up of 13 amino acids. CDR1 is SGHTA, CDR2 FQGTGA, per germline. V shed 5 bases and J 11 bases; nucleotides not matched to a gene: 10. The CDR3 region has the DNA TGTGCCAGCAGCACTGGGACAGGTGAATCGGCTTTCTTT. Translated, it gives CASSTGTGESAFF.

The J gene is TRBJ2-2, the V gene TRBV6-5; TRBD1 agrees at 7 bases. The CDR3 is made up of 14 amino acids. Losses at the gene ends were 8 bases for V and 1 base for J; bases not matched to a gene: 4. In germline, CDR1 is MNHEY, CDR2 SVGAGI. The CDR3 protein is CASRGTENTGELFF. In nucleotides, the CDR3 is TGTGCCAGCCGAGGGACAGAGAACACCGGGGAGCTGTTTTTT.

J is TRBJ1-1 and V is TRBV7-8, with TRBD1 as a possible D gene (5 bases). This CDR3 spans 11 amino acids. Per germline, CDR1 SGHVS and CDR2 FQNEAQ. V lost 5 bases and J lost 4, with 5 bases in between. As DNA, the CDR3 is TGTGCCAGCAGCAGGGGCACTGAAGCTTTCTTT. Amino acids: CASSRGTEAFF.

J is TRBJ2-4 and V is TRBV7-6, with 7 bases fitting TRBD1. The CDR3 runs 14 residues. V trimming: 0 bases; J trimming: 6 bases; junction bases outside the gene matches: 2. Germline V gene lookup returns CDR1 SGHVS and CDR2 FNYEAQ. CDR3 sequence: CASSLAGGGNIQYF. CDR3 DNA sequence: TGTGCCAGCAGCTTAGCAGGGGGCGGAAACATTCAGTACTTC.

The V gene is TRBV6-1, the J gene TRBJ1-1, with TRBD1 identical over 7 bases. Germline lookup yields CDR1 MNHNS and CDR2 SASEGT. The CDR3 contains 13 residues. V dropped 7 bases and J dropped 11; count of bases not matched to a gene: 13. The CDR3 DNA follows: TGTGCCAGCACTATGCGGGAGGGGGCGGCGGCTTTCTTT. It is translated as CASTMREGAAAFF.

CDR3 sequence (DNA): TGTGCCAGCAGCAAAGACCGGCAGGGGGACTTTACTGAAGCTTTCTTT. This encodes CASSKDRQGDFTEAFF. The chain couples TRBV21-1 to TRBJ1-1; the table's D gene call, TRBD1, was not cross checked with the DNA. TRBV21-1 is tagged as a pseudogene. This CDR3 spans 16 amino acids.

The V gene is TRBV5-1, the J gene TRBJ2-3, with D maybe TRBD2 (5 bases). The V and J ends lost 6 bases and 2 bases respectively, with 16 bases between them. Germline V gene lookup returns CDR1 SGHRS and CDR2 YFSETQ. The CDR3 consists of 15 residues. CDR3 coding DNA: TGCGCCAGCACCATCTCCCCCGGGGTCACAGATACGCAGTATTTT. Protein product: CASTISPGVTDTQYF.